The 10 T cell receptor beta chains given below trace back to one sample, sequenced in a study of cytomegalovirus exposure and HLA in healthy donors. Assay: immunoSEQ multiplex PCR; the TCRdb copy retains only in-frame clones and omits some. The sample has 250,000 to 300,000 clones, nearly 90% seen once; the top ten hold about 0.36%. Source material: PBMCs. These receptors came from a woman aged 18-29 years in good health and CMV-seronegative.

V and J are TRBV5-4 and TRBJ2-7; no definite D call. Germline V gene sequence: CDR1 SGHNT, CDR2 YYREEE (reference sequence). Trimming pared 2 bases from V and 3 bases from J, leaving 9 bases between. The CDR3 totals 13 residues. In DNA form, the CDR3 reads TGTGCCAGCAGCTTCCCAAACAACTACGAGCAGTACTTC. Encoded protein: CASSFPNNYEQYF.

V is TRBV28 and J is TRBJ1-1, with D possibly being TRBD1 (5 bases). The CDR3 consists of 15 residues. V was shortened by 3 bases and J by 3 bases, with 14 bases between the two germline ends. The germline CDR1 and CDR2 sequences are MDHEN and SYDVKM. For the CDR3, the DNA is TGTGCCAGCAGTTTCCTATCCGGGGGATACACTGAAGCTTTCTTT. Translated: CASSFLSGGYTEAFF.

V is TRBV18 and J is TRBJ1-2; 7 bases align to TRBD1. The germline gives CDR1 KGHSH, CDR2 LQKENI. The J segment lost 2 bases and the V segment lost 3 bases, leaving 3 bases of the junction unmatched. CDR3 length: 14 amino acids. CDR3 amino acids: CASSPPGQNYGYTF. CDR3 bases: TGTGCCAGCTCACCGCCGGGACAGAACTATGGCTACACCTTC.

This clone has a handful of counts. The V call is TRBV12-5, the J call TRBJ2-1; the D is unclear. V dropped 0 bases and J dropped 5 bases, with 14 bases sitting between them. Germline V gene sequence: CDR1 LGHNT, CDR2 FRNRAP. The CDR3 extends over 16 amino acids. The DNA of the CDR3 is TGTGCTAGTGGTTTGGTTGTAGCTGGGTCTCACAATGAGCAGTTCTTC. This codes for CASGLVVAGSHNEQFF.

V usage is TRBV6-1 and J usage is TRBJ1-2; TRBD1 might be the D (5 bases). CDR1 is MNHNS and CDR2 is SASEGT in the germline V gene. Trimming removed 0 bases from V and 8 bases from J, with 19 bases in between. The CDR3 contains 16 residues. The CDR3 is CASSEALGLTTGGYTF. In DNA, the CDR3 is TGTGCCAGCAGTGAAGCCTTGGGACTGACAACCGGCGGCTACACCTTC.

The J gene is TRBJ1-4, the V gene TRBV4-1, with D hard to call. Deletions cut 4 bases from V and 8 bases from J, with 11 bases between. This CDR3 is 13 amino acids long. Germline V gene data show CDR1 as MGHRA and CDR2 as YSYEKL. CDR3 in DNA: TGCGCCAGCAGCCGAGTGGTGATCGAAAAACTGTTTTTT. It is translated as CASSRVVIEKLFF.

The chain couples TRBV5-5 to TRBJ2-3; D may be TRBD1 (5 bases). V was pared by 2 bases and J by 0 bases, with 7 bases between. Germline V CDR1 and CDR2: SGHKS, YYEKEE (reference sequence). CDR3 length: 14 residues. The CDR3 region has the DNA TGTGCCAGCAGCTTCAGGGATAGCACAGATACGCAGTATTTT. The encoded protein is CASSFRDSTDTQYF.

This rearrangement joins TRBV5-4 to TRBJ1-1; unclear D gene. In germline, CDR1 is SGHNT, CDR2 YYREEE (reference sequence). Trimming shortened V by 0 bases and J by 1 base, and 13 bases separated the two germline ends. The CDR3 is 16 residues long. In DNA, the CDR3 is TGTGCCAGCAGCTTGGCGGTGGTGGCAGGGAACACTGAAGCTTTCTTT. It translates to CASSLAVVAGNTEAFF. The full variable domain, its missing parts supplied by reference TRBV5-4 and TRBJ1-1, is ETGVTQSPTHLIKTRGQQVTLRCSSQSGHNTVSWYQQALGQGPQFIFQYYREEENGRGNFPPRFSGLQFPNYSSELNVNALELDDSALYLCASSLAVVAGNTEAFFGQGTRLTVV.

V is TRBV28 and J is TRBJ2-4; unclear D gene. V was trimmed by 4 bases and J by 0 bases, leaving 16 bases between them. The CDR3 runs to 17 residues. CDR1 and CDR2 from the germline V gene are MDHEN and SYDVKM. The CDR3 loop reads CASSSPWLKLAKNIQYF. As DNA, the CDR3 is TGTGCCAGCAGTTCCCCGTGGTTGAAGCTAGCCAAAAACATTCAGTACTTC. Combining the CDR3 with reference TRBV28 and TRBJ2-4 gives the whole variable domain DVKVTQSSRYLVKRTGEKVFLECVQDMDHENMFWYRQDPGLGLRLIYFSYDVKMKEKGDIPEGYSVSREKKERFSLILESASTNQTSMYLCASSSPWLKLAKNIQYFGAGTRLSVL.

In DNA, the CDR3 is TGTGCCAGCAGTACAACTAGCGGGGGGGCCGTTGAGCAGTTCTTC. Its translation is CASSTTSGGAVEQFF. This chain connects TRBV7-9 to TRBJ2-1, with 13 bases lining up with TRBD2. The junction had 8 bases not matched to a gene; V was cut back by 6 bases and J by 9 bases. Germline V gene lookup returns CDR1 SEHNR and CDR2 FQNEAQ (reference sequence). The CDR3 contains 15 residues.